The 13 T cell receptor beta chains in this list originate from one sample, sequenced in a study of blood T cell repertoires in COVID-19. Profiled with immunoSEQ multiplex PCR; TCRdb holds only in-frame clones, not every one. The sample comprises over 110,000 clones, around 81% of which are singletons, and 7.5% to 9% rests with the top ten. The source material was peripheral blood. These receptors all come from a human donor in a cohort sampled during active COVID-19.

The CDR3 DNA reads as TGTGCCGTGACAGAGACCTACGAGCAGTACTTC. It codes for CAVTETYEQYF. This chain uses TRBV6-5 with TRBJ2-7, with D tentatively TRBD1 (5 bases). V lost 11 bases to trimming and J lost 2 bases, with 10 bases between them. Per the germline V gene, CDR1 is MNHEY and CDR2 is SVGAGI. This CDR3 has 11 amino acids.

This chain uses TRBV24-1 with TRBJ2-7; 7 positions agree with TRBD2. Germline-derived CDR1 and CDR2 are KGHDR and SFDVKD. V lost 3 bases to trimming and J lost 3 bases; unmatched junction nucleotides: 7. This CDR3 comprises 15 residues. DNA of the CDR3: TGTGCCACCAGTGATCAAACTAGCGCAAGCTACGAGCAGTACTTC. It encodes CATSDQTSASYEQYF.

The chain combines TRBV27 with TRBJ2-5; TRBD1 matches 7 bases. The CDR3 runs 15 residues. CDR1 and CDR2 (germline): MNHEY, SMNVEV (reference sequence). V lost 3 bases, J lost 5 bases, and 9 bases stayed unmatched. CDR3 in amino acids: CASSFLTGVGETQYF. CDR3 sequence (DNA): TGTGCCAGCAGTTTTCTTACAGGGGTAGGGGAGACCCAGTACTTC.

This clone has only a few counts. The chain uses TRBV7-2 and TRBJ1-2; possibly TRBD1 for D (5 bases). V lost 6 bases to trimming and J lost 5 bases, with 22 bases between them. CDR1 is SGHTA, CDR2 FQGNSA, per germline. The CDR3 has 16 residues. The CDR3 nucleotides read TGTGCCAGCAGAATCAGTGGGGCGGCGGGGCTTTATGGCTACACCTTC. The encoded protein is CASRISGAAGLYGYTF. The full variable domain, in which reference TRBV7-2 and TRBJ1-2 provide the parts outside the CDR3, is GAGVSQSPSNKVTEKGKDVELRCDPISGHTALYWYRQSLGQGLEFLIYFQGNSAPDKSGLPSDRFSAERTGGSVSTLTIQRTQQEDSAVYLCASRISGAAGLYGYTFGSGTRLTVV.

The genes are TRBV15 and TRBJ2-5; D is perhaps TRBD2 (6 bases). Trimming left V 1 base short and J 1 base short, with 13 bases between. This CDR3 has 16 amino acids. Germline CDR1 and CDR2: LNHNV and YYDKDF (reference sequence). The CDR3 DNA is TGTGCCACCAGCAGAGCCACGGGAGCGATCCAAGAGACCCAGTACTTC. It specifies CATSRATGAIQETQYF. Combining the CDR3 with reference TRBV15 and TRBJ2-5 gives the whole variable domain DAMVIQNPRYQVTQFGKPVTLSCSQTLNHNVMYWYQQKSSQAPKLLFHYYDKDFNNEADTPDNFQSRRPNTSFCFLDIRSPGLGDTAMYLCATSRATGAIQETQYFGPGTRLLVL.

The chain joins TRBV7-2 to TRBJ1-2; a weak D match, TRBD1 (6 bases). Germline V gives CDR1 SGHTA, CDR2 FQGNSA. The V end was cut by 5 bases, the J end by 4 bases, with 11 bases between. The CDR3 loop spans 13 amino acids. The DNA of the CDR3 is TGTGCCAGCAGCCCCGGACAGTCCTATGGCTACACCTTC. The encoded protein is CASSPGQSYGYTF. The variable domain in full, completed from reference TRBV7-2 and TRBJ1-2, reads GAGVSQSPSNKVTEKGKDVELRCDPISGHTALYWYRQSLGQGLEFLIYFQGNSAPDKSGLPSDRFSAERTGGSVSTLTIQRTQQEDSAVYLCASSPGQSYGYTFGSGTRLTVV.

The V call is TRBV18, the J call TRBJ2-5, with TRBD1 as a possible D gene (6 bases). There are 15 residues in the CDR3. CDR1 and CDR2 (germline): KGHSH, LQKENI. Trimming removed 5 bases from V and 2 bases from J, with 15 bases in between. In DNA, the CDR3 is TGTGCCAGCTCAAGCCGAGACAGGTATCAAGAGACCCAGTACTTC. Translated: CASSSRDRYQETQYF.

The V gene is TRBV5-1, the J gene TRBJ2-3; a possible D gene is TRBD2 (6 bases). The CDR3 consists of 14 residues. Germline values: CDR1 SGHRS, CDR2 YFSETQ. V was shortened by 0 bases and J by 6 bases, with 11 bases between the two germline ends. CDR3 bases: TGCGCCAGCAGCTTGGAAGCACTAGCTGATACGCAGTATTTT. As protein: CASSLEALADTQYF.

The V and J genes are TRBV10-1 and TRBJ2-7, with 10 bases identical to TRBD2. The CDR3 spans 14 residues. The ends lost 7 bases at V and 5 bases at J; junction bases unmatched: 8. CDR1 WNHNN and CDR2 SYGVQD come from the germline V gene (reference sequence). CDR3 sequence reads: CASTQREGLNEQYF. Here the CDR3 DNA reads TGCGCCAGCACGCAGCGGGAGGGCCTCAACGAGCAGTACTTC.

This chain links TRBV7-9 with TRBJ1-2, with no clear D. The CDR3 runs 12 residues. The ends were cut back, 2 bases at V and 4 bases at J, with 5 bases in the middle. Germline assignment: CDR1 SEHNR and CDR2 FQNEAQ (reference sequence). CDR3: CASSLHSYGYTF. CDR3 DNA: TGTGCCAGCAGCTTACATAGCTATGGCTACACCTTC.

V is TRBV5-4 and J is TRBJ2-7, with D unresolved. The CDR3 is made up of 15 amino acids. CDR1 and CDR2 (germline): SGHNT, YYREEE (reference sequence). Trimming removed 4 bases from V and 0 bases from J, with 14 bases in between. The CDR3 reads CASSPTSMSSYEQYF. CDR3 in DNA: TGTGCCAGCAGCCCGACAAGTATGAGCTCCTACGAGCAGTACTTC.

The CDR3 nucleotides read TGTGCCAGTAGTCAAATCGGGGGCGAGCAGTACTTC. Translation: CASSQIGGEQYF. V is TRBV19 and J is TRBJ2-7; D may be TRBD2 (6 bases). V dropped 5 bases and J dropped 6 bases, with 11 bases sitting between them. The germline CDR1 and CDR2 sequences are LNHDA and SQIVND (reference sequence). The CDR3 extends over 12 amino acids.

The CDR3 is CASSITPRTSPQFF. DNA of the CDR3: TGTGCCAGTAGTATCACCCCCCGGACTAGCCCGCAGTTCTTC. The chain employs TRBV19 and TRBJ2-1; 8 bases match TRBD2. Germline V gives CDR1 LNHDA, CDR2 SQIVND (reference sequence). This CDR3 spans 14 amino acids. Unmatched junction bases numbered 10, after V lost 3 bases and J lost 12 bases.